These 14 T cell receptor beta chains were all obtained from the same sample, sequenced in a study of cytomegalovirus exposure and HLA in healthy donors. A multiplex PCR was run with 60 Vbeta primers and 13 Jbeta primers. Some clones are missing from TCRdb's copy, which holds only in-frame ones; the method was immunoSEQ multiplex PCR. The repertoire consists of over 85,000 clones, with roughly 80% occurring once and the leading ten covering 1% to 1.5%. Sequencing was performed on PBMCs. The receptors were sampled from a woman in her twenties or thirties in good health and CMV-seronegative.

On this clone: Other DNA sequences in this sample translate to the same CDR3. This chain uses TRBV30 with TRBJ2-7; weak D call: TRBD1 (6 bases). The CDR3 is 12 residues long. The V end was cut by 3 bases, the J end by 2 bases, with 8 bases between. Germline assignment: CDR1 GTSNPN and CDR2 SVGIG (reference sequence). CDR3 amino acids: CAWRTGPYEQYF. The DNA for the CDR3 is TGTGCCTGGAGGACAGGCCCCTACGAGCAGTACTTC.

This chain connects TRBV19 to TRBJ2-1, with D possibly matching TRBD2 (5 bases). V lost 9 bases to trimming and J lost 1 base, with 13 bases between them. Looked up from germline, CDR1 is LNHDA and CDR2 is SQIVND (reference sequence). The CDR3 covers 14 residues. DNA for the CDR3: TGTGCCAGCGCCTTAACGGGGTCCTACAATGAGCAGTTCTTC. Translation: CASALTGSYNEQFF.

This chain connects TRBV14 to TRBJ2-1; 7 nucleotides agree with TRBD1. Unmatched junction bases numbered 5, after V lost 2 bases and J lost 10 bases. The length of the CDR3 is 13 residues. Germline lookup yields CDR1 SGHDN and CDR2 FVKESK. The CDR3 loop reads CASSQWTGAEQFF. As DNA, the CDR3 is TGTGCCAGCAGCCAATGGACAGGCGCCGAGCAGTTCTTC.

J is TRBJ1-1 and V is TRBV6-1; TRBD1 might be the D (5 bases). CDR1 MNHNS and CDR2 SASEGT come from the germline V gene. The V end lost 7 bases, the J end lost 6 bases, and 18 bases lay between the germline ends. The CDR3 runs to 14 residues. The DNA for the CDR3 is TGTGCCAGCACACCCCGGGGGGGGACCCCTGAAGCTTTCTTT. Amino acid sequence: CASTPRGGTPEAFF.

The CDR3 loop reads CASAGIGAKNIQYF. The CDR3 region has the DNA TGTGCCTCGGCCGGGATTGGAGCCAAAAACATTCAGTACTTC. The rearrangement joins TRBV25-1 to TRBJ2-4; weak D call: TRBD2 (5 bases). V lost 11 bases and J lost 0, with 14 bases in between. This CDR3 region has 14 residues. Germline CDR1 reads MGHDK; CDR2 reads SYGVNS.

The CDR3 region is CASPRGRGIGTDTQYF. CDR3 sequence (DNA): TGTGCCTCCCCCCGCGGGAGGGGGATTGGCACAGATACGCAGTATTTT. This rearrangement joins TRBV30 to TRBJ2-3; the match to TRBD2 covers 9 bases. Looked up from germline, CDR1 is GTSNPN and CDR2 is SVGIG (reference sequence). The trim removed 7 bases at V and 1 base at J, leaving 12 bases unmatched. CDR3 size: 16 residues.

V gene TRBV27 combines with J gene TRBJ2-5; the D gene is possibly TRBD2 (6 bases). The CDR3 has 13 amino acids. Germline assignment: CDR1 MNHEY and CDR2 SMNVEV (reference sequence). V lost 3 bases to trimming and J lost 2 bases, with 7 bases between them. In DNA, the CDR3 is TGTGCCAGCAGTTTTCGGGGGCAAGAGACCCAGTACTTC. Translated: CASSFRGQETQYF.

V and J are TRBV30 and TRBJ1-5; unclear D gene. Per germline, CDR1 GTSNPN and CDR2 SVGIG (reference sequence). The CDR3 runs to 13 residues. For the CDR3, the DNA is TGTGCGGCGGCGTCATATAGCAATCAGCCCCAGCATTTT. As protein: CAAASYSNQPQHF.

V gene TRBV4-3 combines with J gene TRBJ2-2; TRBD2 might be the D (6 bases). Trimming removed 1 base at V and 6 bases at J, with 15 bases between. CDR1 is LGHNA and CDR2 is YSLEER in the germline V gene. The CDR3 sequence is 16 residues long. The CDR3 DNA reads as TGCGCCAGCAGCCAAGTGGAGGGATCCCTTGCCGGGGAGCTGTTTTTT. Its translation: CASSQVEGSLAGELFF.

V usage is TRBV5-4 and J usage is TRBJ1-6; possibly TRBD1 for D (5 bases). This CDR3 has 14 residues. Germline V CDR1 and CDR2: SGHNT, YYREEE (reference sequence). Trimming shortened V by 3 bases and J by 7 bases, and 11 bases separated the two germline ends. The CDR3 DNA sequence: TGTGCCAGCAGCTCCAGGGATAAGAATTCACCCCTCCACTTT. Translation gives CASSSRDKNSPLHF. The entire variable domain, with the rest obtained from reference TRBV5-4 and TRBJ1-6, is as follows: ETGVTQSPTHLIKTRGQQVTLRCSSQSGHNTVSWYQQALGQGPQFIFQYYREEENGRGNFPPRFSGLQFPNYSSELNVNALELDDSALYLCASSSRDKNSPLHFGNGTRLTVT.

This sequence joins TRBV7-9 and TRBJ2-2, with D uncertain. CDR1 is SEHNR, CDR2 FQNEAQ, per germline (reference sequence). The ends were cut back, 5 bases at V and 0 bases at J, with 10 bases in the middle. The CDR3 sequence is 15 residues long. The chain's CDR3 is CASSPRLANTGELFF. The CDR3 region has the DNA TGTGCCAGCAGCCCTCGGTTAGCGAACACCGGGGAGCTGTTTTTT.

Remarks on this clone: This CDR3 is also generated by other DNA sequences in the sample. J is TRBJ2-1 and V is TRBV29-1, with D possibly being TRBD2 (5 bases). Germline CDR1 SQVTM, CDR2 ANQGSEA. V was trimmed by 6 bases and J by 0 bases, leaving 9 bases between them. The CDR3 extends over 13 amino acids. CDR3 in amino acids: CSVATSSYNEQFF. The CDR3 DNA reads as TGCAGCGTCGCTACTAGCTCCTACAATGAGCAGTTCTTC.

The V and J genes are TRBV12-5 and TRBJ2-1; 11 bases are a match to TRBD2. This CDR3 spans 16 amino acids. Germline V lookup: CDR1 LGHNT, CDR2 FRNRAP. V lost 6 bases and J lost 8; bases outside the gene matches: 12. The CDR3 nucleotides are TGTGCTAGTGGACTAGCGGGGGCTACCGGGGTCCATGAGCAGTTCTTC. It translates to CASGLAGATGVHEQFF.

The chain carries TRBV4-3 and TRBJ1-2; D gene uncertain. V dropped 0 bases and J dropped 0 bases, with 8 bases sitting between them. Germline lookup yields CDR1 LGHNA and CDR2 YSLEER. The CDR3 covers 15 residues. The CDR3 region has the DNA TGCGCCAGCAGCCAAGATCCAGTCCCTAACTATGGCTACACCTTC. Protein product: CASSQDPVPNYGYTF.